Shown below are 23 T cell receptor beta chains from a single sample sequenced in a study of blood T cell repertoires in COVID-19. Repertoires were generated with immunoSEQ multiplex PCR, while TCRdb's copy carries only in-frame clones and drops some. Seen here are approximately 320,000 clones, 90% observed once, and the top ten hold 2% to 3%. Sequences were obtained from PBMCs or T cells enriched from blood (not recorded which). The origin of the receptors is a man aged 55 to 70 who had recovered from COVID-19.

V and J are TRBV24-1 and TRBJ2-1, with 8 positions matching TRBD1. CDR1 is KGHDR and CDR2 is SFDVKD in the germline V gene. With V trimmed by 1 base and J by 7 bases, 2 bases remained unmatched. This CDR3 has 14 amino acids. DNA of the CDR3: TGTGCCACCAGTGATTTATGGACAGGGAATGAGCAGTTCTTC. Protein product: CATSDLWTGNEQFF.

This clone was recorded a few times. V is TRBV29-1 and J is TRBJ2-1; 14 nucleotides line up with TRBD2. CDR3 length: 15 residues. Germline V lookup: CDR1 SQVTM, CDR2 ANQGSEA. V was pared by 5 bases and J by 12 bases, with 12 bases of the junction left unmatched. The CDR3 spells CSVPGGTSGSRGQFF. As DNA, the CDR3 is TGCAGCGTTCCCGGGGGGACTAGCGGGAGTCGTGGGCAGTTCTTC.

J is TRBJ1-6 and V is TRBV30; D is unclear. Germline lookup yields CDR1 GTSNPN and CDR2 SVGIG (reference sequence). Trimming stripped 0 bases from V and 3 bases from J, with 9 bases between. CDR3 length equals 15 residues. The CDR3 protein is CAWSVAGFYNSPLHF. The CDR3 nucleotides read TGTGCCTGGAGTGTAGCGGGGTTCTATAATTCACCCCTCCACTTT. The full variable domain, rest sourced from reference TRBV30 and TRBJ1-6, is SQTIHQWPATLVQPVGSPLSLECTVEGTSNPNLYWYRQAAGRGLQLLFYSVGIGQISSEVPQNLSASRPQDRQFILSSKKLLLSDSGFYLCAWSVAGFYNSPLHFGNGTRLTVT.

The chain uses TRBV6-5 and TRBJ1-1; tentatively, D is TRBD1 (6 bases). The CDR3 contains 14 residues. Germline V gene lookup returns CDR1 MNHEY and CDR2 SVGAGI. Trimming removed 6 bases at V and 6 bases at J, with 17 bases between. CDR3 sequence (DNA): TGTGCCAGCAGAAATGTAGGCAGGGGATCTGAAGCTTTCTTT. This translates into CASRNVGRGSEAFF.

J is TRBJ2-2 and V is TRBV5-8, with 9 bases lining up with TRBD1. The V segment lost 4 bases and the J segment 4 bases; nucleotides outside the gene matches: 5. CDR1 SGHTS and CDR2 YDEGEE come from the germline V gene. The CDR3 length is 15 residues. CDR3 sequence reads: CASSTGTGITGELFF. The CDR3 region has the DNA TGTGCCAGCAGCACCGGGACAGGGATCACCGGGGAGCTGTTTTTT.

This chain links TRBV5-1 with TRBJ1-1, with D unresolved. Trimming removed 0 bases from V and 5 bases from J, with 17 bases in between. Germline CDR1 is SGHRS and CDR2 is YFSETQ. This CDR3 region has 16 residues. CDR3 region: CASSLGGRGLRTEAFF. As DNA, the CDR3 is TGCGCCAGCAGCTTGGGAGGTCGAGGGTTGCGGACTGAAGCTTTCTTT.

In its sample, this clone was seen once. The genes are TRBV7-9 and TRBJ1-2, with 8 positions matching TRBD1. The germline CDR1 and CDR2 sequences are SEHNR and FQNEAQ (reference sequence). The CDR3 length is 14 residues. J lost 2 bases, V lost 5 bases, and 4 bases had no gene match. Here the CDR3 DNA reads TGTGCCAGCAGCGTGGGACAGGCGAACTATGGCTACACCTTC. It is translated as CASSVGQANYGYTF.

This CDR3 is CASREQGTTYNEQFF. The CDR3 DNA reads TGTGCCAGCAGAGAACAGGGTACCACCTACAATGAGCAGTTCTTC. The rearrangement links TRBV7-9 to TRBJ2-1; the D gene is possibly TRBD1 (6 bases). Trimming left V 6 bases short and J 2 bases short, with 14 bases between. Germline-derived CDR1 and CDR2 are SEHNR and FQNEAQ (reference sequence). The length of the CDR3 is 15 residues.

The chain couples TRBV7-9 to TRBJ2-1; a weak D match, TRBD2 (5 bases). The CDR3 sequence is 14 residues long. Germline-derived CDR1 and CDR2 are SEHNR and FQNEAQ (reference sequence). Trimming removed 3 bases at V and 1 base at J, with 7 bases between. CDR3 in amino acids: CASSFGISYNEQFF. CDR3 sequence (DNA): TGTGCCAGCAGCTTCGGGATTTCCTACAATGAGCAGTTCTTC.

The V call is TRBV5-1, the J call TRBJ2-1; TRBD2 agrees at 8 bases. CDR1 SGHRS and CDR2 YFSETQ come from the germline V gene. CDR3 length equals 16 residues. J was trimmed by 9 bases and V by 1 base; bases with no gene match: 12. As DNA, the CDR3 is TGCGCCAGCAGCTTGTTGTTGAGCGGGAGTGGGGGTGAGCAGTTCTTC. This translates into CASSLLLSGSGGEQFF.

The V and J genes are TRBV11-3 and TRBJ1-1; no clear D. With 5 bases removed from V and 1 base from J, the gap between germline ends came to 11 bases. The germline CDR1 and CDR2 sequences are SGHNT and YENEEA. CDR3 size: 14 residues. The CDR3 here is CASSPYTGNTEAFF. DNA of the CDR3: TGTGCCAGCAGCCCTTATACTGGGAACACTGAAGCTTTCTTT.

This clone was found once. The chain links TRBV7-9 to TRBJ2-2; 11 nucleotides match TRBD2. Germline-derived CDR1 and CDR2 are SEHNR and FQNEAQ (reference sequence). V lost 5 bases and J lost 5; bases outside the gene matches: 7. This CDR3 spans 16 amino acids. CDR3 sequence: CASSTLSGRGTGELFF. The CDR3 coding sequence is TGTGCCAGCAGCACACTTAGCGGGAGGGGTACCGGGGAGCTGTTTTTT.

The chain recombines TRBV5-1 with TRBJ1-4; TRBD1 agrees at 9 bases. Per the germline V gene, CDR1 is SGHRS and CDR2 is YFSETQ. The CDR3 spans 14 residues. J gave up 7 bases and V 4 bases, and 5 bases lay outside the gene matches. CDR3 in DNA: TGCGCCAGCAGCGCGGGACAGGGTAGTGAAAAACTGTTTTTT. This translates into CASSAGQGSEKLFF.

This clone appeared a single time. The sample holds other DNA sequences that translate to the same CDR3. The chain links TRBV19 to TRBJ2-1, with TRBD1 matching over 7 bases. Germline lookup yields CDR1 LNHDA and CDR2 SQIVND (reference sequence). The CDR3 loop spans 14 amino acids. Trimming took 3 bases from V and 4 from J; bases not matched to a gene: 3. CDR3 nucleotides: TGTGCCAGTAGTATTGGGACAGATTACAATGAGCAGTTCTTC. Translated: CASSIGTDYNEQFF.

The chain couples TRBV2 to TRBJ2-7; 11 nucleotides line up with TRBD1. The trim removed 4 bases at V and 2 bases at J, leaving 1 base unmatched. This CDR3 has 14 residues. Germline loops: CDR1 SNHLY, CDR2 FYNNEI. CDR3 amino acids: CASSAGQGAYEQYF. In DNA form, the CDR3 reads TGTGCCAGCAGTGCGGGACAGGGGGCCTACGAGCAGTACTTC.

Points on this clone: Distinct nucleotide sequences in the sample also encode this CDR3. The chain has TRBV7-3 and TRBJ2-2; D is possibly TRBD1 (6 bases). The CDR3 consists of 16 residues. Per germline, CDR1 SGHTA and CDR2 FQGTGA. Deletions cut 5 bases from V and 2 bases from J, with 15 bases between. The CDR3 loop reads CASSPEGQINTGELFF. CDR3 nucleotide sequence: TGTGCCAGCAGCCCCGAAGGACAGATAAACACCGGGGAGCTGTTTTTT.

The gene calls are TRBV6-1 and TRBJ2-5; 7 bases fit TRBD2. The CDR3 length is 16 residues. Trimming at V came to 2 bases and at J to 1 base, leaving 7 bases not matched to a gene. Germline-derived CDR1 and CDR2 are MNHNS and SASEGT. CDR3 sequence reads: CASSEIGLAAQETQYF. CDR3 DNA: TGTGCCAGCAGTGAAATCGGGCTAGCGGCCCAAGAGACCCAGTACTTC.

The J gene is TRBJ1-2, the V gene TRBV5-5; D is unclear. Germline CDR1 is SGHKS and CDR2 is YYEKEE (reference sequence). Trimming cost V 0 bases and J 6 bases, with 12 bases left between them. The CDR3 covers 14 residues. This CDR3 is CASSLVRGSDGYTF. CDR3 DNA: TGTGCCAGCAGCTTGGTTCGGGGATCAGATGGCTACACCTTC.

The rearrangement joins TRBV27 to TRBJ2-7; TRBD1 might be the D (6 bases). The germline V gene encodes CDR1 MNHEY and CDR2 SMNVEV (reference sequence). This CDR3 spans 13 amino acids. V lost 6 bases, J lost 4 bases, and 13 bases lay in between. The CDR3 region is CASRDTGQYEQYF. The CDR3 nucleotides read TGTGCCAGCAGAGATACAGGGCAGTACGAGCAGTACTTC.

This chain connects TRBV13 to TRBJ1-4, with TRBD1 matching over 8 bases. The V and J ends lost 2 bases and 8 bases, in that order; junction bases with no gene match: 7. This CDR3 region has 15 residues. Germline V gives CDR1 PRHDT, CDR2 FYEKMQ (reference sequence). The CDR3 protein is CASSLFQGAREKLFF. Here the CDR3 DNA reads TGTGCCAGCAGCTTATTCCAGGGGGCCAGGGAAAAACTGTTTTTT.

The chain couples TRBV30 to TRBJ1-5; 7 positions match TRBD1. The junction had 3 bases not matched to a gene; V was cut back by 6 bases and J by 1 base. The CDR3 spans 13 residues. Germline V gene sequence: CDR1 GTSNPN, CDR2 SVGIG (reference sequence). The CDR3 DNA follows: TGTGCCTGCAGCAGGGGGAGCAATCAGCCCCAGCATTTT. This gives the protein CACSRGSNQPQHF.

The genes are TRBV18 and TRBJ2-7; 7 bases line up with TRBD2. This CDR3 has 15 residues. CDR1 KGHSH and CDR2 LQKENI come from the germline V gene. J lost 5 bases, V lost 5 bases, and 12 bases had no gene match. The CDR3 DNA follows: TGTGCCAGCTCAACCCGGGGCGGGAGTATCGACGAGCAGTACTTC. It is translated as CASSTRGGSIDEQYF. The full variable domain, rest sourced from reference TRBV18 and TRBJ2-7, is NAGVMQNPRHLVRRRGQEARLRCSPMKGHSHVYWYRQLPEEGLKFMVYLQKENIIDESGMPKERFSAEFPKEGPSILRIQQVVRGDSAAYFCASSTRGGSIDEQYFGPGTRLTVT.

The chain is built from TRBV5-6 and TRBJ2-1, with 8 bases lining up with TRBD2. The CDR3 loop spans 16 amino acids. Germline V gene sequence: CDR1 SGHDT, CDR2 YYEEEE. V lost 0 bases and J lost 10; bases outside the gene matches: 12. Written as DNA, the CDR3 is TGTGCCAGCAGCTTGGCCGGGGTAGCGGGACCGTGGGAGCAGTTCTTC. This encodes CASSLAGVAGPWEQFF.